What follows describes a single T cell receptor beta chain. The sample belongs to a study of blood T cell repertoires in COVID-19. In the original processing: Reference gene primer amplification yielded estimated nucleated cell counts. Data came from immunoSEQ multiplex PCR; TCRdb stores just in-frame clones and leaves some out. V, J and clone size are those of that table, while D and trimming were read from the DNA. The table includes 150,000 to 200,000 clones, 80% to 90% detected once. Trimming took off 6 bases at V and 1 base at J, with 15 bases between the two ends. Germline assignment: CDR1 KGHSH and CDR2 LQKENI. This CDR3 comprises 15 residues.

The sequenced sample consisted of PBMCs or T cells enriched from blood (not recorded which). This clonotype originated in a woman in her 50s in a cohort exposed to, infected with or recovered from COVID-19 (not recorded which). The chain uses TRBV18 and TRBJ2-5; TRBD2 is a possible D gene (5 bases). The CDR3 spells CASSTREASQETQYF. The DNA for the CDR3 is TGTGCCAGCTCCACCCGGGAAGCTAGCCAAGAGACCCAGTACTTC.